This TCR beta chain appears in the sequencing data of a study of T cell repertoires in cytomegalovirus infection. Study details: CMV epitopes in the study were HLA-C-restricted (recently identified) and HLA-B-restricted (well studied). Public TCR beta signatures provided an indication of both CMV infection and a matching HLA type.

Using its own MiXCR run on the reads, TCRdb lists one record per CDR3 protein. This table holds 800,000 to 950,000 distinct CDR3 sequences, about 30% found once. The germline V and J ends were trimmed by 1 base and 3 bases, with 11 bases remaining between them. The CDR3 runs to 15 residues. CDR1 is LGHNA, CDR2 YSLEER, per germline. Points on this clonotype: Its matching antigen is unknown.

This chain joins TRBV4-3 and TRBJ2-3, with D perhaps given as TRBD1 or TRBD2 (5 bases each). This specimen was cultured CD8+ T cells from PBMCs, taken from culture after CMV antigen stimulation. This sequence was found in a human donor in good health (CMV status not recorded). Some clones in this sample may be carry-over from other donors' samples. CDR3 sequence (DNA): TGCGCCAGCAGCCAAGCTACTTGGGGGACAGATACGCAGTATTTT. This codes for CASSQATWGTDTQYF.